This T cell receptor beta chain originates from a study of technical replicates of blood from four donors. The assay was immunoSEQ multiplex PCR, and TCRdb's table has in-frame clones only and misses some. The data show around 83,000 clones, with 85% to 95% seen just once and 0.26% held by the top ten. This CDR3 comprises 14 residues. Per germline, CDR1 SGHRS and CDR2 YFSETQ. V lost 5 bases, J lost 1 base, and 4 bases stayed unmatched. The rearrangement uses TRBV5-1 and TRBJ2-3; 7 bases are shared with TRBD1. Sequenced: T cells isolated from PBMCs. The receptor comes from a human donor in good health. The CDR3 spells CASSVGQGTDTQYF. CDR3 coding DNA: TGCGCCAGCAGTGTCGGACAGGGCACAGATACGCAGTATTTT.